The next 17 T cell receptor beta chains were all read from a single sample in a study of blood T cell repertoires in COVID-19. Assay: immunoSEQ multiplex PCR; the TCRdb copy retains only in-frame clones and omits some. The table shows 160,000 or so clones, with roughly 84% occurring only once. Specimen: peripheral blood. These receptors all stem from a human donor in a cohort sampled during active COVID-19.

The rearrangement links TRBV4-3 to TRBJ1-2; no clear D. The V gene lost 0 bases and the J gene lost 2 bases, with 13 bases spanning the gap. This CDR3 has 16 amino acids. Germline CDR1 is LGHNA and CDR2 is YSLEER. The CDR3 spells CASSQDWGAGNYGYTF. In DNA form, the CDR3 reads TGCGCCAGCAGCCAAGATTGGGGAGCAGGAAACTATGGCTACACCTTC.

The rearrangement links TRBV6-6 to TRBJ2-1; TRBD2 matches 8 bases. Per the germline V gene, CDR1 is MNHNY and CDR2 is SVGAGI (reference sequence). The CDR3 is 14 amino acids. V was clipped by 4 bases and J by 7 bases; unmatched bases: 6. The CDR3 region is CASSSGGGGNEQFF. CDR3 coding DNA: TGTGCCAGCAGTTCCGGGGGGGGAGGGAATGAGCAGTTCTTC.

The rearrangement links TRBV5-1 to TRBJ2-7, with 8 nucleotides matching TRBD1. The CDR3 loop spans 14 amino acids. Trimming took 2 bases from V and 2 from J; bases not matched to a gene: 3. Germline CDR1 reads SGHRS; CDR2 reads YFSETQ. CDR3 protein: CASSLRQGPYEQYF. The CDR3 DNA reads TGCGCCAGCAGCTTAAGACAGGGGCCCTACGAGCAGTACTTC. Together with reference TRBV5-1 and TRBJ2-7, the CDR3 gives the full variable domain: KAGVTQTPRYLIKTRGQQVTLSCSPISGHRSVSWYQQTPGQGLQFLFEYFSETQRNKGNFPGRFSGRQFSNSRSEMNVSTLELGDSALYLCASSLRQGPYEQYFGPGTRLTVT.

This chain joins TRBV5-6 and TRBJ2-7, with 7 nucleotides matching TRBD2. This CDR3 spans 15 amino acids. J gave up 2 bases and V 1 base, and 6 bases lay outside the gene matches. From germline, CDR1 is SGHDT and CDR2 YYEEEE. The CDR3 spells CASSLRSSGPYEQYF. CDR3 DNA: TGTGCCAGCAGCTTGAGGTCTAGCGGACCCTACGAGCAGTACTTC.

The chain combines TRBV4-2 with TRBJ2-5; 8 bases align to TRBD2. V lost 0 bases and J lost 2; bases outside the gene matches: 5. CDR3 length: 16 residues. The germline CDR1 and CDR2 sequences are LGHNA and YNFKEQ. The CDR3: CASSQDLGLGQETQYF. The CDR3 DNA sequence: TGTGCCAGCAGCCAAGATTTGGGACTAGGACAAGAGACCCAGTACTTC.

The chain has TRBV12-3 or TRBV12-4 and TRBJ1-3, with D unclear. The CDR3 totals 13 residues. V shed 3 bases and J shed 4 bases, with 7 bases lying between them. The CDR3 DNA reads TGTGCCAGCAGTTTTTACGCGGGAAACACCATATATTTT. It specifies CASSFYAGNTIYF.

The J gene is TRBJ2-5, the V gene TRBV6-5; D is uncertain. The V gene lost 2 bases and the J gene lost 0 bases, with 10 bases spanning the gap. The CDR3 loop spans 15 amino acids. The germline V gene has CDR1 MNHEY and CDR2 SVGAGI. The CDR3 DNA sequence: TGTGCCAGCAGTTACGGCAGGCCCGACCAAGAGACCCAGTACTTC. This translates into CASSYGRPDQETQYF.

The chain combines TRBV6-2 or TRBV6-3 with TRBJ1-5; 8 bases match TRBD1. Germline trimming cut 4 bases from V and 8 bases from J; bases unmatched to any gene: 10. Germline-derived CDR1 and CDR2 are MNHEY and SVGEGT. The CDR3 runs to 15 residues. Written as DNA, the CDR3 is TGTGCCAGCAGTTTAGGACAGGGACTTCTAGAGCCCCAGCATTTT. This sequence encodes CASSLGQGLLEPQHF.

This clone came up once. The CDR3 reads CASSYSSGTYYGYTF. The CDR3 DNA reads as TGTGCCAGCAGTTACTCTTCAGGAACGTACTATGGCTACACCTTC. J is TRBJ1-2 and V is TRBV6-2 or TRBV6-3; no definite D call. The CDR3 has 15 residues. The germline gives CDR1 MNHEY, CDR2 SVGEGT. The germline V and J ends were trimmed by 0 bases and 3 bases, with 11 bases remaining between them.

The CDR3 DNA reads as TGTGCCAGCAGCAAACGGGAGGAAGCTAGCGGGAGCTTTATTGCATTTTCCTACAATGAGCAGTTCTTC. It translates to CASSKREEASGSFIAFSYNEQFF. J is TRBJ2-1 and V is TRBV21-1; whether TRBD2, the table's D call, matches the DNA was not checked. TRBV21-1 is a pseudogene. The CDR3 length is 23 residues.

The chain uses TRBV13 and TRBJ1-1; a possible D gene is TRBD1 (6 bases). This CDR3 contains 14 residues. V lost 0 bases and J lost 6, with 11 bases in between. Germline V gene lookup returns CDR1 PRHDT and CDR2 FYEKMQ (reference sequence). CDR3 DNA sequence: TGTGCCAGCAGCTTAGGCACCAGGGGCTCTGAAGCTTTCTTT. This translates into CASSLGTRGSEAFF.

The gene calls are TRBV27 and TRBJ2-1; TRBD2 might be the D (6 bases). Trimming stripped 6 bases from V and 8 bases from J, with 14 bases between. The CDR3 contains 13 residues. Germline loops: CDR1 MNHEY, CDR2 SMNVEV (reference sequence). CDR3: CASSPTSLHEQFF. For the CDR3, the DNA is TGTGCCAGCAGCCCGACTAGTCTCCATGAGCAGTTCTTC.

This clone was observed a handful of times. The rearrangement joins TRBV4-2 to TRBJ2-1, with unresolved D. The CDR3 length is 11 residues. From germline, CDR1 is LGHNA and CDR2 YNFKEQ. The germline V and J ends were trimmed by 3 bases and 9 bases, with 6 bases remaining between them. The CDR3: CASSQAGEQFF. The CDR3 bases are TGTGCCAGCAGCCAGGCAGGTGAGCAGTTCTTC.

V is TRBV6-5 and J is TRBJ2-7; tentative D call: TRBD2 (6 bases). Trimming removed 6 bases from V and 3 bases from J, with 15 bases in between. Germline values: CDR1 MNHEY, CDR2 SVGAGI. The length of the CDR3 is 14 residues. DNA for the CDR3: TGTGCCAGCAGCCAAGGGGACTTCCTCTACGAGCAGTACTTC. This codes for CASSQGDFLYEQYF.

The chain joins TRBV20-1 to TRBJ1-1; tentatively, D is TRBD1 (5 bases). The V and J ends lost 3 bases and 0 bases respectively, with 11 bases between them. The CDR3 spans 14 residues. CDR1 and CDR2 from the germline V gene are DFQATT and SNEGSKA (reference sequence). The CDR3 DNA follows: TGCAGTGCTAGTCGACAGAGCATGAACACTGAAGCTTTCTTT. Encoded protein: CSASRQSMNTEAFF.

The V call is TRBV12-3 or TRBV12-4, the J call TRBJ2-7, with 9 bases lining up with TRBD1. After removal of 4 bases from V and 4 bases from J, the junction contained 2 bases not matched to a gene. The CDR3 has 13 amino acids. The DNA for the CDR3 is TGTGCCAGCAGTTCCGGGACAGGGTACGAGCAGTACTTC. Amino acid sequence: CASSSGTGYEQYF.

Notes on this clone: This likely stems from a read error, as it lies one base from a far larger clone. The chain uses TRBV6-4 and TRBJ2-2; 8 bases match TRBD1. The V and J ends lost 6 bases and 1 base, in that order; junction bases with no gene match: 1. CDR1 is MRHNA and CDR2 is SNTAGT in the germline V gene. The CDR3 length is 14 residues. DNA of the CDR3: TGTGCCAGCAGGGGGACAGGGAACACCGGGGAGCTGTTTTTT. Translated: CASRGTGNTGELFF.